This TCR beta chain derives from a study of cytomegalovirus exposure and HLA in healthy donors. Germline-derived CDR1 and CDR2 are SGHAT and FQNNGV. Trimming stripped 0 bases from V and 1 base from J, with 6 bases between. The CDR3 length is 14 residues. Concerning this clone: Antigen: not known.

Whole-study findings and limits: The study designated fewer than 200 TCR beta chains cytomegalovirus-associated. The authors assumed roughly uniform sequencing depth across donors for presence/absence analyses.

PCR was performed using 60 Vbeta and 13 Jbeta primers. Using immunoSEQ multiplex PCR, the repertoire was profiled, and TCRdb retains in-frame clones only, with some absent. Here the sample spans approximately 160,000 clones, around 68% being singletons. V usage is TRBV11-2 and J usage is TRBJ2-5; D unclear. Material for sequencing was PBMCs. The clonotype was recovered from a man aged 50-59 years in good health and CMV-seronegative. CDR3 region: CASSLDQVQETQYF. CDR3 bases: TGTGCCAGCAGCTTAGATCAGGTCCAAGAGACCCAGTACTTC.